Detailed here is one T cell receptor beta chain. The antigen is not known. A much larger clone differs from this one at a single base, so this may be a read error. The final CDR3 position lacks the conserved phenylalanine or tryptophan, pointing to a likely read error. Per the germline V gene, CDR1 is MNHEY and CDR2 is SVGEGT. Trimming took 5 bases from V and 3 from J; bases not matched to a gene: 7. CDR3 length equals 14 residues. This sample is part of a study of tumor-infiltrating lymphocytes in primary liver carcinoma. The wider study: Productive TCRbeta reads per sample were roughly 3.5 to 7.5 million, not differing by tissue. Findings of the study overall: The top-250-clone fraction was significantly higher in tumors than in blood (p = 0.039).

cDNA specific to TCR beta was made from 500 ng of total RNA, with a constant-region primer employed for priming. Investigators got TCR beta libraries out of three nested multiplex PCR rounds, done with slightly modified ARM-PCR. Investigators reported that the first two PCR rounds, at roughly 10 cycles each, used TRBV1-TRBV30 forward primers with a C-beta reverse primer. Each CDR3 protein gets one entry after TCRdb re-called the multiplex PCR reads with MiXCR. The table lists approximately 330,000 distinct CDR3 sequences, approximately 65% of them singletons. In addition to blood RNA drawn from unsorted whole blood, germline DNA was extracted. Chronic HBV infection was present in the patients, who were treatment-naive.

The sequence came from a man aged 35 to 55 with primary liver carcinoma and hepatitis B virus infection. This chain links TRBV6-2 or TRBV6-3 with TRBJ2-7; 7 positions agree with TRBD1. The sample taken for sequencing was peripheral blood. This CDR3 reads CASSQRDRDYEQYL. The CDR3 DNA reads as TGTGCCAGCAGTCAAAGGGACAGAGACTACGAGCAGTACCTC.